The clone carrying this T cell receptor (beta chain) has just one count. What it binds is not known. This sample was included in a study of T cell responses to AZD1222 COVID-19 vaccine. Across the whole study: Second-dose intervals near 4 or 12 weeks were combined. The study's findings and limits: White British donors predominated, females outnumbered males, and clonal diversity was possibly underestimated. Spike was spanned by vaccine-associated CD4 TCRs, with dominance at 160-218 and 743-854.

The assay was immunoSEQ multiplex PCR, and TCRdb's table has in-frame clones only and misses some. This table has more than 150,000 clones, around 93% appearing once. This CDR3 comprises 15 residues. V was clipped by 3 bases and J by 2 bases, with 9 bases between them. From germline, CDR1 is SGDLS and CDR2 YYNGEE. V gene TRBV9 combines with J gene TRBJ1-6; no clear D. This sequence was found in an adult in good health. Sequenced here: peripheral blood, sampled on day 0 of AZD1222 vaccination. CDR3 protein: CASSERDPYNSPLHF. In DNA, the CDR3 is TGTGCCAGCAGCGAAAGGGATCCCTATAATTCACCCCTCCACTTT.